This T cell receptor (beta chain) came from a study of cytomegalovirus exposure and HLA in healthy donors. Whole-study findings and limits: In a later analysis, a missense DCLRE1C variant was linked to TCR beta V- and J-gene trimming.

PCR was performed using 60 Vbeta and 13 Jbeta primers. In the original analysis: It was a later analysis that counted 83 million or so unique TCR beta chains, of which about 10 million were shared. The assay was immunoSEQ multiplex PCR, and TCRdb's table has in-frame clones only and misses some. From that table come the V and J calls and clone size; the DNA was used to work out D and trimming. Across 60,000 to 70,000 clones, the top ten clones capture 15% to 20% of the sample. As to this clone: Antigen unknown.

The TCR was taken from a boy aged 5-17 years in good health and CMV-seronegative. The sequenced sample was PBMCs.

The CDR3, as DNA: TGTGCCAGCAGTTACCCCTTAGTTTGTCCCCAGCATTTT. It yields the protein CASSYPLVCPQHF. The rearrangement joins TRBV6-7 to TRBJ1-5; D ambiguous. TRBV6-7 has ORF status, its function being uncertain. The CDR3 is 13 amino acids. V was shortened by 2 bases and J by 10 bases, with 12 bases between the two germline ends.